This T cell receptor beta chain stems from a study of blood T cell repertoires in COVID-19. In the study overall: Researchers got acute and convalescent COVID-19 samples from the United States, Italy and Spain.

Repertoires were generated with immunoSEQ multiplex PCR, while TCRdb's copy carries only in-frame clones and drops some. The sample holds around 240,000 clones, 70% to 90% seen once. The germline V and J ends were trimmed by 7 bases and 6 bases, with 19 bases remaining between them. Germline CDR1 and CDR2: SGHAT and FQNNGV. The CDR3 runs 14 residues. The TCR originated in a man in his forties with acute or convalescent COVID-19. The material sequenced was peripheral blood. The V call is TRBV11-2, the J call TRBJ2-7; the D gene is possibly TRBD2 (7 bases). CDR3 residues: CASNIQGGGREQYF. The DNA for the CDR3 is TGTGCCAGCAACATACAGGGAGGGGGTCGCGAGCAGTACTTC. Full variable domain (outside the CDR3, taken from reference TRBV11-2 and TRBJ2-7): EAGVAQSPRYKIIEKRQSVAFWCNPISGHATLYWYQQILGQGPKLLIQFQNNGVVDDSQLPKDRFSAERLKGVDSTLKIQPAKLEDSAVYLCASNIQGGGREQYFGPGTRLTVT.